The following is a TCR beta chain sequence with its context. The sample belongs to a study of CD8 T cells in Susac syndrome. The CDR3 has 17 residues. V lost 3 bases, J lost 6 bases, and 9 bases stayed unmatched. Germline V gene data show CDR1 as PRHDT and CDR2 as FYEKMQ (reference sequence). Random hexamers were used to reverse transcribe an amount of roughly 0.45 to 1 ug RNA. Via MiXCR, TCRdb re-called the immunoSEQ multiplex PCR reads, giving one row per CDR3 protein. Of roughly 150,000 distinct CDR3 sequences in the sample, approximately 94% are singletons; the top ten hold over 0.09%. The specimen sequenced was CD4+ T cells from PBMCs. The clonotype originates from a human donor with multiple sclerosis. This chain links TRBV13 with TRBJ2-1; the match to TRBD2 covers 12 bases. The CDR3 sequence: CASSFNPGTSGSNEQFF. CDR3 coding DNA: TGTGCCAGCAGCTTTAATCCCGGGACTAGCGGGTCCAATGAGCAGTTCTTC.